This TCR beta chain was sequenced during a study of OX40 agonist ivuxolimab in advanced cancers. Whole-study context: Past anti-PD-1, anti-PD-L1 or anti-CTLA-4 therapy was accepted, and roughly 38% had received some. General observations from the study: Partial responders receiving 0.1-3.0 mg/kg showed among the lowest clonal expansion. CD4+ T cells averaged fewer expanded clones than CD8+ T cells. Dose levels from 0.1 to 3.0 mg/kg saw CD4+ and CD8+ blood T cells expand clonally by week 6.

The table lists this clone with a count of one. Its antigen remains unidentified. Germline V lookup: CDR1 MNHEY, CDR2 SVGAGI. Losses at the gene ends were 2 bases for V and 4 bases for J; bases not matched to a gene: 7. The CDR3 is 15 amino acids. Some clones are missing from TCRdb's copy, which holds only in-frame ones; the method was immunoSEQ multiplex PCR. The sample records 55,000 to 70,000 clones, roughly nine tenths being singletons. This TCR was sampled from an adult with an advanced solid tumor such as melanoma, head and neck, liver or kidney cancer. This sample comprised CD4+ or CD8+ T cells sorted from blood, obtained in a trial of the OX40 agonist ivuxolimab. The chain links TRBV6-5 to TRBJ1-2, with 7 bases aligning to TRBD1. CDR3 DNA sequence: TGTGCCAGCAGTTACCGGGGACAGCGGACCTATGGCTACACCTTC. Translated, it gives CASSYRGQRTYGYTF.